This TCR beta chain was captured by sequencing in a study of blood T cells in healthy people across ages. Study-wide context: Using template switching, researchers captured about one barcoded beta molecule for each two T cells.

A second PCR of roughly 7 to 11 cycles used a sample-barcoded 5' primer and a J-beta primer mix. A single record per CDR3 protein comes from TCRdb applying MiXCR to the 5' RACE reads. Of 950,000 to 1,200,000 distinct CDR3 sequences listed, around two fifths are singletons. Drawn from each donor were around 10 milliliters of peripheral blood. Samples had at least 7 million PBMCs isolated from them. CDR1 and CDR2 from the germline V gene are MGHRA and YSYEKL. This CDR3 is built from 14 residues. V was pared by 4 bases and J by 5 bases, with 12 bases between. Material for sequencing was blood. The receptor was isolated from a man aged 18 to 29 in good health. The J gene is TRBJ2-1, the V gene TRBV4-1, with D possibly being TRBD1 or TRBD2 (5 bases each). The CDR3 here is CASSPQGEHNEQFF. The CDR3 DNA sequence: TGCGCCAGCAGCCCCCAGGGAGAACACAATGAGCAGTTCTTC.